The clone carrying this T cell receptor (beta chain) showed up just a few times. The antigen is unknown. These data are taken from a study of T cell responses to AZD1222 COVID-19 vaccine. This CDR3 contains 16 residues. Trimming cost V 2 bases and J 2 bases; bases outside gene matches: 5. Germline CDR1 reads MGHRA; CDR2 reads YSYEKL. Overall study findings and caveats: Spike-specific TCR breadth and depth rose after two AZD1222 doses.

Assay: immunoSEQ multiplex PCR; the TCRdb copy retains only in-frame clones and omits some. The sample shows about 220,000 clones, more than 85% of them seen only once. This chain links TRBV4-1 with TRBJ2-1; TRBD1 agrees at 8 bases. The specimen was peripheral blood, collected on day 0 of MenACWY control vaccination. The source of this sequence is an adult in good health. CDR3 amino acids: CASSQWDRLTYNEQFF. CDR3 coding DNA: TGCGCCAGCAGCCAATGGGACAGGTTGACCTACAATGAGCAGTTCTTC.